This TCR beta chain was sequenced in a study of CD8+CD57+ T cells in acquired aplastic anemia. Study in general: Each DNA sample taken from sorted CD4+ and CD8+ cells came to approximately 3.2 ug on average. Among healthy donors, CD4+ cells averaged approximately 10 million reads.

This CDR3 is built from 12 residues. Germline assignment: CDR1 DFQATT and CDR2 SNEGSKA (reference sequence). J gave up 4 bases and V 6 bases, and 2 bases lay outside the gene matches. Of note for this clonotype: As yet, its antigen is unknown.

The study, taken as a whole, reports: Some 30 shared CD8+ CDR3s appeared highly expressed within patients' immunodominant clones. With respect to CD8+ Simpson's diversity, patients and controls did not differ significantly.

Researchers used genomic DNA as the template to profile TCR beta VDJ and CDR3. TCRdb passed the reads through MiXCR, listing each CDR3 protein once. This sample has around 190,000 distinct CDR3 sequences, with about half found just once. What was sequenced was sorted CD4+, CD8+, or CD8+CD57+ T cells (not recorded which) from PBMCs. The chain joins TRBV20-1 to TRBJ2-1; 8 bases are a match to TRBD2. This sequence was found in a human donor in good health, serving as a control. CDR3 in DNA: TGCAGTGCCACGGGGGGGTACAATGAGCAGTTCTTC. Translation: CSATGGYNEQFF.